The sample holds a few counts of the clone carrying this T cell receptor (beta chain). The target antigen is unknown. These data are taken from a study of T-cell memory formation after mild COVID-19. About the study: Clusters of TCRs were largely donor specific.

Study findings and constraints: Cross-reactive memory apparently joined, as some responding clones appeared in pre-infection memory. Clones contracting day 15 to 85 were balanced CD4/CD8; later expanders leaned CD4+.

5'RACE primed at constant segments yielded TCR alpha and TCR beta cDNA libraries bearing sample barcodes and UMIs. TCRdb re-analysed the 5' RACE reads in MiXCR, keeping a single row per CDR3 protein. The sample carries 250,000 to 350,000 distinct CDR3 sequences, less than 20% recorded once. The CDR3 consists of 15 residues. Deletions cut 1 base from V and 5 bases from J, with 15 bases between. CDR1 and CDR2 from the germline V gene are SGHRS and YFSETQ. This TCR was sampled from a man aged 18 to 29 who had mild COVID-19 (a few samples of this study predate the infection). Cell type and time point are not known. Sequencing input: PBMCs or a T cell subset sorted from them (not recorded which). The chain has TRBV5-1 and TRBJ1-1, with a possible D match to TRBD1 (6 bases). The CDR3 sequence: CASSLRGASRTEAFF. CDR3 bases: TGCGCCAGCAGCTTGCGGGGGGCGAGTCGGACTGAAGCTTTCTTT.